This T cell receptor beta chain was identified in a study of PD-L1 blockade in urothelial cancer. About the study: Researchers looked at the blood 3 weeks (second dose) and 6 weeks after treatment began.

Per the germline V gene, CDR1 is SGHAT and CDR2 is FQNNGV. The CDR3 extends over 14 amino acids. V lost 6 bases, J lost 2 bases, and 2 bases stayed unmatched. Some clones are missing from TCRdb's copy, which holds only in-frame ones; the method was immunoSEQ multiplex PCR. The table lists around 80,000 clones, less than 95% of them singletons. The time point was: peripheral blood 6 weeks after treatment start. Metastatic or locally advanced urothelial carcinoma was present in the patients. This specimen consisted of PBMCs, obtained around atezolizumab (anti-PD-L1) treatment. The clonotype comes from a woman over 75 with urothelial cancer. J is TRBJ2-7 and V is TRBV11-2, with 12 bases fitting TRBD2. CDR3 bases: TGTGCCAGCAGACTAGCGGGAGGAACCTACGAGCAGTACTTC. Its translation is CASRLAGGTYEQYF.